A selection of T cell receptor beta chains follows, all from one sample in a study of shared clonotypes between healthy human individuals. Using immunoSEQ multiplex PCR, the repertoire was profiled, and TCRdb retains in-frame clones only, with some absent. Among fewer than 350,000 clones listed, roughly 84% were seen once. The sequenced material came from memory CD8+ T cells sorted from blood. All receptors come from a man aged 18 to 30 in good health. Both conserved end residues are trimmed from each CDR3.

V,J,CDR3
TRBV4-1,TRBJ2-7,ASSQDSKVLPYEQY
TRBV19,TRBJ1-2,ATGTGVGYT
TRBV5-1,TRBJ2-7,ASSPREGQSSYEQY
TRBV9,TRBJ2-1,ASSVDLSGGPYNEQF
TRBV9,TRBJ2-7,ASSEGGLGYEQY
TRBV9,TRBJ2-5,ASSGGQGIQETQY
TRBV10-2,TRBJ2-3,ASQGDTDTQY
TRBV27,TRBJ2-7,ASSPSGSNNEQY
TRBV10-3,TRBJ2-2,AISGSGELF
TRBV2,TRBJ2-1,ASPRVYNEQF
TRBV9,TRBJ2-5,ASSVVGEGETQY
TRBV10-3,TRBJ2-1,AITNGGAYLNEQF
TRBV7-9,TRBJ1-4,ASSFPTATNEKLF
TRBV2,TRBJ1-4,ASNQWVYGGANEKLF
TRBV6-1,TRBJ1-1,ASSEIWEVGVNTEAF
TRBV27,TRBJ2-7,ASRLLRLAGAEGYEQY
TRBV27,TRBJ2-7,ASSLLAQYEQY
TRBV4-1,TRBJ2-5,ASSARFGETQY
TRBV19,TRBJ1-2,ASSTDRGGGGYT